The 27 T cell receptor beta chains below come from one sample, sequenced in a study of blood T cell repertoires in COVID-19. Method: immunoSEQ multiplex PCR; TCRdb's copy keeps in-frame clones and lacks some. The data contain 300,000 to 400,000 clones, around 89% of them singletons. Material for sequencing was PBMCs or T cells enriched from blood (not recorded which). The receptors originated from a man aged 18 to 29 who had recovered from COVID-19.

V is TRBV19 and J is TRBJ1-6; no clear D. Trimming removed 3 bases at V and 1 base at J, with 13 bases between. The V gene's germline CDR1 is LNHDA and CDR2 SQIVND (reference sequence). CDR3 length: 17 residues. The CDR3 region has the DNA TGTGCCAGTAGTATCTTAGTCCGGGATTCCTATAATTCACCCCTCCACTTT. Translation: CASSILVRDSYNSPLHF.

V usage is TRBV10-3 and J usage is TRBJ1-1, with 10 bases lining up with TRBD1. The CDR3 covers 14 residues. The V and J ends lost 4 bases and 3 bases, in that order; junction bases with no gene match: 2. Germline values: CDR1 ENHRY, CDR2 SYGVKD. CDR3 bases: TGTGCCATCAGTGTCGACAGGGGGCACACTGAAGCTTTCTTT. Encoded protein: CAISVDRGHTEAFF.

This clone was seen once. The rearrangement uses TRBV12-1 and TRBJ2-1; TRBD2, as called in the table, went unchecked against the DNA. TRBV12-1 is annotated as a pseudogene. The CDR3 length is 16 residues. The CDR3 spells CASSFSIAGRYNEQFF. CDR3 DNA: TGTGCCAGCAGCTTTTCGATAGCGGGGAGATACAATGAGCAGTTCTTC.

The table lists this clone with a count of one. The V gene is TRBV2, the J gene TRBJ1-2; 8 bases line up with TRBD1. Trimming took 7 bases from V and 5 from J; bases not matched to a gene: 12. CDR1 is SNHLY, CDR2 FYNNEI, per germline. There are 15 residues in the CDR3. CDR3 DNA: TGTGCCAGCACCCTTCTCGCACAGGGGGGGTATGGCTACACCTTC. This codes for CASTLLAQGGYGYTF. The entire variable domain, with the rest obtained from reference TRBV2 and TRBJ1-2, is as follows: EPEVTQTPSHQVTQMGQEVILRCVPISNHLYFYWYRQILGQKVEFLVSFYNNEISEKSEIFDDQFSVERPDGSNFTLKIRSTKLEDSAMYFCASTLLAQGGYGYTFGSGTRLTVV.

The chain carries TRBV5-8 and TRBJ2-3; 9 bases match TRBD2. This CDR3 contains 16 residues. Germline V lookup: CDR1 SGHTS, CDR2 YDEGEE. V shed 5 bases and J 3 bases; nucleotides not matched to a gene: 10. The CDR3, as DNA: TGTGCCAGCAGTGCCCGACTAGCGGTAATAACAGATACGCAGTATTTT. Translating it yields CASSARLAVITDTQYF.

Here the CDR3 reads CASSVSPGFNTEAFF. CDR3 nucleotide sequence: TGTGCCAGCAGCGTCAGTCCCGGGTTCAACACTGAAGCTTTCTTT. The chain recombines TRBV9 with TRBJ1-1; D gene unclear. The CDR3 runs 15 residues. Germline V gene lookup returns CDR1 SGDLS and CDR2 YYNGEE. The V gene lost 2 bases and the J gene lost 2 bases, with 13 bases spanning the gap.

The chain couples TRBV21-1 to TRBJ2-7; the DNA was not used to check the table's D call, TRBD2. TRBV21-1 is annotated as a pseudogene. The CDR3 runs 14 residues. The CDR3 loop is CAPLCGGRRYEQYF. CDR3 nucleotide sequence: TGTGCCCCCCTTTGCGGGGGGCGACGCTACGAGCAGTACTTC.

The chain joins TRBV27 to TRBJ1-3, with 8 bases identical to TRBD1. The CDR3 contains 14 residues. Trimming at V came to 6 bases and at J to 2 bases, leaving 3 bases not matched to a gene. CDR1 and CDR2 (germline): MNHEY, SMNVEV (reference sequence). CDR3 nucleotides: TGTGCCAGCAGCCTGACAGGGGCTGGAAACACCATATATTTT. Protein sequence: CASSLTGAGNTIYF.

The chain joins TRBV7-9 to TRBJ2-3; D is undetermined. The CDR3 covers 12 residues. CDR1 SEHNR and CDR2 FQNEAQ come from the germline V gene (reference sequence). V shed 5 bases and J shed 1 base, with 4 bases lying between them. Here the CDR3 reads CASSPRTDTQYF. The CDR3, as DNA: TGTGCCAGCAGCCCTCGCACAGATACGCAGTATTTT.

The chain joins TRBV3-1 (or the pseudogene TRBV3-2) to TRBJ2-1; TRBD2 matches 11 bases. The germline V gene encodes CDR1 LGHDT and CDR2 YNNKEL (reference sequence). The CDR3 spans 16 residues. The trim removed 0 bases at V and 12 bases at J, leaving 10 bases unmatched. CDR3 loop: CASSQDRLAGGIGQFF. In DNA, the CDR3 is TGTGCCAGCAGCCAAGATAGGCTAGCGGGAGGAATAGGGCAGTTCTTC.

This chain joins TRBV29-1 and TRBJ1-2; D not resolved. The V end was cut by 3 bases, the J end by 4 bases, with 9 bases between. The CDR3 spans 12 residues. The germline V gene has CDR1 SQVTM and CDR2 ANQGSEA. The CDR3 region has the DNA TGCAGCGTTGATCCGGGTAGCTATGGCTACACCTTC. This encodes CSVDPGSYGYTF.

V usage is TRBV6-4 and J usage is TRBJ2-3; 10 bases map to TRBD1. This CDR3 comprises 15 residues. J lost 1 base, V lost 5 bases, and 3 bases had no gene match. From germline, CDR1 is MRHNA and CDR2 SNTAGT. CDR3 nucleotide sequence: TGTGCCAGCAGTCCCGGGACAGGGGGCACAGATACGCAGTATTTT. As protein: CASSPGTGGTDTQYF.

The chain employs TRBV3-1 (or the pseudogene TRBV3-2) and TRBJ2-1; 8 bases map to TRBD2. The CDR3 totals 15 residues. Germline lookup yields CDR1 LGHDT and CDR2 YNNKEL (reference sequence). With V trimmed by 0 bases and J by 8 bases, 6 bases remained unmatched. CDR3 protein: CASSQDPGGVDEQFF. DNA for the CDR3: TGTGCCAGCAGCCAAGATCCCGGGGGGGTCGATGAGCAGTTCTTC.

This clone has just one count. The chain joins TRBV29-1 to TRBJ1-5; 8 bases fit TRBD1. From germline, CDR1 is SQVTM and CDR2 ANQGSEA. V shed 0 bases, J shed 7 bases, and the junction held 8 bases outside the gene matches. The CDR3 consists of 15 residues. CDR3 sequence: CSVEEQGAAGQPQHF. The CDR3 DNA reads as TGCAGCGTTGAAGAGCAGGGGGCTGCGGGCCAGCCCCAGCATTTT.

CDR3 nucleotide sequence: TGTGCCAGCAGCGGGGGCCTAGGGGGCTACACCTTC. Its translation: CASSGGLGGYTF. This chain connects TRBV5-6 to TRBJ1-2, with D perhaps matching TRBD1 (6 bases). The CDR3 is 12 residues long. Trimming took 4 bases from V and 8 from J, leaving 12 bases between them. The germline gives CDR1 SGHDT, CDR2 YYEEEE.

CDR3 nucleotides: TGTGCCAGCAGTCTCTGGACAGGGCTTAATCAGCCCCAGCATTTT. Its protein product is CASSLWTGLNQPQHF. The chain links TRBV6-2 or TRBV6-3 to TRBJ1-5; TRBD1 matches at 8 bases. Germline V lookup: CDR1 MNHEY, CDR2 SVGEGT. Losses at the gene ends were 5 bases for V and 4 bases for J; bases not matched to a gene: 7. There are 15 residues in the CDR3.

This rearrangement joins TRBV7-2 to TRBJ2-5, with 7 positions matching TRBD2. V lost 1 base to trimming and J lost 7 bases; unmatched junction nucleotides: 3. CDR1 and CDR2 from the germline V gene are SGHTA and FQGNSA. This CDR3 comprises 13 residues. CDR3 in amino acids: CASSLGPGGTQYF. CDR3 DNA: TGTGCCAGCAGCTTAGGCCCGGGGGGGACCCAGTACTTC.

The chain is built from TRBV3-1 (or the pseudogene TRBV3-2) and TRBJ1-6, with 9 nucleotides matching TRBD1. Trimming removed 4 bases from V and 7 bases from J; junction bases left unmatched: 5. CDR1 is LGHDT and CDR2 is YNNKEL in the germline V gene (reference sequence). The CDR3 extends over 15 amino acids. Here the CDR3 reads CASSRRQGGNSPLHF. CDR3 nucleotides: TGTGCCAGCAGCCGCCGACAGGGGGGCAATTCACCCCTCCACTTT.

The chain has TRBV7-6 and TRBJ2-1; 7 nucleotides match TRBD2. Germline CDR1 reads SGHVS; CDR2 reads FNYEAQ. CDR3 length equals 18 residues. V trimming: 5 bases; J trimming: 0 bases; junction bases outside the gene matches: 13. The CDR3 loop is CASSLLPSGGSSYNEQFF. In DNA form, the CDR3 reads TGTGCCAGCAGCCTCCTACCGTCGGGGGGTAGCTCCTACAATGAGCAGTTCTTC.

This chain connects TRBV3-1 (or the pseudogene TRBV3-2) to TRBJ2-7; 7 bases map to TRBD1. CDR1 is LGHDT, CDR2 YNNKEL, per germline (reference sequence). J was trimmed by 3 bases and V by 2 bases; bases with no gene match: 10. The length of the CDR3 is 16 residues. The CDR3: CASSQQNWGQIYEQYF. The DNA of the CDR3 is TGTGCCAGCAGCCAACAAAACTGGGGACAGATCTACGAGCAGTACTTC.

The J gene is TRBJ2-1, the V gene TRBV10-2; 15 bases are shared with TRBD2. Germline loops: CDR1 WSHSY, CDR2 SAAADI. The V gene end was trimmed by 5 bases and the J gene end by 8 bases; junction bases not matched to a gene: 10. CDR3 length: 17 residues. This CDR3 reads CASSKLGTSGRRDEQFF. CDR3 sequence (DNA): TGCGCCAGCAGTAAACTTGGGACTAGCGGGAGGCGGGATGAGCAGTTCTTC.

The rearrangement uses TRBV5-6 and TRBJ1-2, with TRBD1 matching over 10 bases. The CDR3 is 15 residues long. The V and J ends lost 4 bases and 4 bases, in that order; junction bases with no gene match: 7. Germline V lookup: CDR1 SGHDT, CDR2 YYEEEE. This chain's CDR3 is CASSNRDRGGYGYTF. CDR3 nucleotide sequence: TGTGCCAGCAGCAACCGGGACAGGGGAGGCTATGGCTACACCTTC.

This chain connects TRBV18 to TRBJ1-1; D call uncertain. Trimming pared 2 bases from V and 1 base from J, leaving 11 bases between. CDR1 is KGHSH and CDR2 is LQKENI in the germline V gene. The CDR3 is 15 residues long. The CDR3 bases are TGTGCCAGCTCACCAGACATGTTTACGAACACTGAAGCTTTCTTT. Translating gives CASSPDMFTNTEAFF.

This rearrangement joins TRBV30 to TRBJ2-5; D gene ambiguous. The CDR3 extends over 13 amino acids. CDR1 and CDR2 (germline): GTSNPN, SVGIG (reference sequence). The V end was cut by 4 bases, the J end by 1 base, with 10 bases between. The CDR3 nucleotides read TGTGCCTGGACATCCGGTTTCCAAGAGACCCAGTACTTC. Encoded protein: CAWTSGFQETQYF.

The chain joins TRBV2 to TRBJ1-2; 9 bases agree with TRBD1. The trim removed 6 bases at V and 4 bases at J, leaving 6 bases unmatched. The CDR3 extends over 14 amino acids. CDR1 SNHLY and CDR2 FYNNEI come from the germline V gene. The CDR3 loop reads CASRNRTGAYGYTF. The DNA for the CDR3 is TGTGCCAGCAGGAACCGGACAGGGGCCTATGGCTACACCTTC.

Here the CDR3 reads CASSSGLAGGPGTYEQYF. Here the CDR3 DNA reads TGTGCCAGCAGCTCGGGACTAGCGGGGGGGCCCGGAACCTACGAGCAGTACTTC. V and J are TRBV7-6 and TRBJ2-7; TRBD2 matches at 16 bases. CDR3 length: 18 residues. Germline V lookup: CDR1 SGHVS, CDR2 FNYEAQ. V lost 4 bases and J lost 2; bases outside the gene matches: 8. Combining the CDR3 with reference TRBV7-6 and TRBJ2-7 gives the whole variable domain GAGVSQSPRYKVTKRGQDVALRCDPISGHVSLYWYRQALGQGPEFLTYFNYEAQQDKSGLPNDRFSAERPEGSISTLTIQRTEQRDSAMYRCASSSGLAGGPGTYEQYFGPGTRLTVT.

A single count supports this clone. CDR3 protein: CASSPEGGEAFF. CDR3 DNA sequence: TGTGCCAGCTCACCGGAAGGGGGTGAAGCTTTCTTT. The chain carries TRBV18 and TRBJ1-1, with a tentative D call TRBD1 (6 bases). The CDR3 loop spans 12 amino acids. V lost 3 bases and J lost 7, with 9 bases in between. Germline-derived CDR1 and CDR2 are KGHSH and LQKENI.